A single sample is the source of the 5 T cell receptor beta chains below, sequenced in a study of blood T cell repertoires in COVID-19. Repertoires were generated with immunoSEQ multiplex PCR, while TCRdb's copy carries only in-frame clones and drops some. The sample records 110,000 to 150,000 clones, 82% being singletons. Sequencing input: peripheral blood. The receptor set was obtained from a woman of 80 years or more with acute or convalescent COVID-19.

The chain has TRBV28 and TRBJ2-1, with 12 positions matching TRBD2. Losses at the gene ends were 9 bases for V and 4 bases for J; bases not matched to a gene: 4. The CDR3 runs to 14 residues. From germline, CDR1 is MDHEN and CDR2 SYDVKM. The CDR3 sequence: CASGLAGRYNEQFF. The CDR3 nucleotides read TGTGCCAGTGGACTAGCGGGAAGGTACAATGAGCAGTTCTTC.

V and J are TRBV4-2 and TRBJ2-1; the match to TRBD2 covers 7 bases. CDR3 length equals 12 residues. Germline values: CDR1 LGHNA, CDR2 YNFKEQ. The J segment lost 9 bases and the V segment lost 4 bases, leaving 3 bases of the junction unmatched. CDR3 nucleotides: TGTGCCAGCAGCCCCGGGAGGACTGAGCAGTTCTTC. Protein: CASSPGRTEQFF.

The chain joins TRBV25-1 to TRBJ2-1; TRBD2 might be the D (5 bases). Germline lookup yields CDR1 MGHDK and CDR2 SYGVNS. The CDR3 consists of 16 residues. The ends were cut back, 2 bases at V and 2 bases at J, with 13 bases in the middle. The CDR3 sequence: CASSEIGTGTYNEQFF. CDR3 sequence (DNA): TGTGCCAGCAGTGAAATAGGCACCGGGACCTACAATGAGCAGTTCTTC.

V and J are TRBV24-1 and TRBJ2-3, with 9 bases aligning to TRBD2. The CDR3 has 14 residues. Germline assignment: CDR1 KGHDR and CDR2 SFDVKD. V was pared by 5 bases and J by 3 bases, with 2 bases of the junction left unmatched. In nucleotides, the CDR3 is TGTGCCACCAGTGCGGCGGGGGGGACAGATACGCAGTATTTT. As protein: CATSAAGGTDTQYF.

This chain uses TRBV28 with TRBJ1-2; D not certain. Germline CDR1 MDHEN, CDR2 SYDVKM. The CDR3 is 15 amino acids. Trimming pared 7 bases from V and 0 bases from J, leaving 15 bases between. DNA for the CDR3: TGTGCCAGCACCCCACCGTACGTAGCTAACTATGGCTACACCTTC. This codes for CASTPPYVANYGYTF.